The clone carrying this T cell receptor beta chain occurred once. The RNA input was about 0.5 to 1 ug, and it was reverse transcribed with random hexamers. TCR beta CDR3 was amplified by immunoSEQ multiplex PCR. This amplification extended across 54 Vbeta and 13 Jbeta segments. TCRdb processed the immunoSEQ multiplex PCR reads anew with MiXCR; each CDR3 protein has one entry. Found here are over 150,000 distinct CDR3 sequences, over 85% of them singletons; the top ten hold roughly 0.1%. The data derive from a study of CD8 T cells in Susac syndrome. CDR1 is MNHEY, CDR2 SMNVEV, per germline (reference sequence). The V gene lost 0 bases and the J gene lost 9 bases, with 15 bases spanning the gap. This CDR3 is built from 15 residues.

The TCR was taken from a human donor with multiple sclerosis. The sequenced sample consisted of CD4+ T cells from PBMCs. The J gene is TRBJ1-5, the V gene TRBV27; D not resolved. CDR3 amino acids: CASSLSYGPRGPQHF. In DNA, the CDR3 is TGTGCCAGCAGTTTATCGTATGGACCCCGGGGGCCCCAGCATTTT.